These 3 T cell receptor beta chains originate from one sample sequenced in a study of blood T cell repertoires in COVID-19. Some clones are missing from TCRdb's copy, which holds only in-frame ones; the method was immunoSEQ multiplex PCR. The table includes around 90,000 clones, over 75% detected once. The sequencing sample was made of peripheral blood. These receptors all come from a human donor in a cohort sampled during active COVID-19.

The chain joins TRBV3-1 (or the pseudogene TRBV3-2) to TRBJ2-7, with D perhaps TRBD2 (5 bases). The V and J ends lost 1 base and 12 bases respectively, with 13 bases between them. The CDR3 spans 12 residues. Germline V lookup: CDR1 LGHDT, CDR2 YNNKEL (reference sequence). CDR3 DNA sequence: TGTGCCAGCAGCCAAGCTGGTTGGACTCCGTACTTC. Translated: CASSQAGWTPYF.

This clone was detected a few times. J is TRBJ2-3 and V is TRBV9; the D gene is possibly TRBD1 (6 bases). Trimming took off 0 bases at V and 3 bases at J, with 17 bases between the two ends. The CDR3 spans 17 residues. CDR1 and CDR2 from the germline V gene are SGDLS and YYNGEE. CDR3 amino acids: CASSVVGGGGHTDTQYF. As DNA, the CDR3 is TGTGCCAGCAGCGTAGTGGGTGGGGGCGGACATACAGATACGCAGTATTTT.

CDR3 DNA: TGTGCCAGCAGCGCATATTATATCAGGGGCAACGAGCAGTACTTC. Translated, it gives CASSAYYIRGNEQYF. J is TRBJ2-7 and V is TRBV7-9, with TRBD1 as a possible D gene (6 bases). The CDR3 has 15 residues. The germline gives CDR1 SEHNR, CDR2 FQNEAQ (reference sequence). The V end was cut by 5 bases, the J end by 5 bases, with 19 bases between.